This TCR beta chain was sequenced during a study of shared clonotypes between healthy human individuals. Study conclusions and caveats: Non-shared clonotypes had lower generation probabilities than those shared by all four donors. With few donors, the genetic and exposure-history diversity represented was limited. Naive subsets typically showed greater estimated richness than memory subsets.

The CDR3 is made up of 13 amino acids. Per germline, CDR1 SGHNT and CDR2 YENEEA. Trimming stripped 1 base from V and 0 bases from J, with 4 bases between. Each subset's genomic DNA was shared equally among a number of immunoSEQ plates. The protocol was immunoSEQ multiplex PCR, while the TCRdb copy is restricted to in-frame clones and leaves out a portion. This sample has about 380,000 clones; 95% to 97% occur once, and the top ten carry around 0.32%. Of note for this clone: Antigen specificity is unknown.

The V and J genes are TRBV11-3 and TRBJ2-7; D gene ambiguous. The sample consisted of memory CD8+ T cells sorted from blood. Regarding subset: CD45RO+ cells pooled with CCR7-negative TemRA cells. This clonotype was sampled from a man younger than 40 in good health. CDR3 sequence: CASSLGPSYEQYF. The DNA for the CDR3 is TGTGCCAGCAGCTTAGGGCCCTCCTACGAGCAGTACTTC.